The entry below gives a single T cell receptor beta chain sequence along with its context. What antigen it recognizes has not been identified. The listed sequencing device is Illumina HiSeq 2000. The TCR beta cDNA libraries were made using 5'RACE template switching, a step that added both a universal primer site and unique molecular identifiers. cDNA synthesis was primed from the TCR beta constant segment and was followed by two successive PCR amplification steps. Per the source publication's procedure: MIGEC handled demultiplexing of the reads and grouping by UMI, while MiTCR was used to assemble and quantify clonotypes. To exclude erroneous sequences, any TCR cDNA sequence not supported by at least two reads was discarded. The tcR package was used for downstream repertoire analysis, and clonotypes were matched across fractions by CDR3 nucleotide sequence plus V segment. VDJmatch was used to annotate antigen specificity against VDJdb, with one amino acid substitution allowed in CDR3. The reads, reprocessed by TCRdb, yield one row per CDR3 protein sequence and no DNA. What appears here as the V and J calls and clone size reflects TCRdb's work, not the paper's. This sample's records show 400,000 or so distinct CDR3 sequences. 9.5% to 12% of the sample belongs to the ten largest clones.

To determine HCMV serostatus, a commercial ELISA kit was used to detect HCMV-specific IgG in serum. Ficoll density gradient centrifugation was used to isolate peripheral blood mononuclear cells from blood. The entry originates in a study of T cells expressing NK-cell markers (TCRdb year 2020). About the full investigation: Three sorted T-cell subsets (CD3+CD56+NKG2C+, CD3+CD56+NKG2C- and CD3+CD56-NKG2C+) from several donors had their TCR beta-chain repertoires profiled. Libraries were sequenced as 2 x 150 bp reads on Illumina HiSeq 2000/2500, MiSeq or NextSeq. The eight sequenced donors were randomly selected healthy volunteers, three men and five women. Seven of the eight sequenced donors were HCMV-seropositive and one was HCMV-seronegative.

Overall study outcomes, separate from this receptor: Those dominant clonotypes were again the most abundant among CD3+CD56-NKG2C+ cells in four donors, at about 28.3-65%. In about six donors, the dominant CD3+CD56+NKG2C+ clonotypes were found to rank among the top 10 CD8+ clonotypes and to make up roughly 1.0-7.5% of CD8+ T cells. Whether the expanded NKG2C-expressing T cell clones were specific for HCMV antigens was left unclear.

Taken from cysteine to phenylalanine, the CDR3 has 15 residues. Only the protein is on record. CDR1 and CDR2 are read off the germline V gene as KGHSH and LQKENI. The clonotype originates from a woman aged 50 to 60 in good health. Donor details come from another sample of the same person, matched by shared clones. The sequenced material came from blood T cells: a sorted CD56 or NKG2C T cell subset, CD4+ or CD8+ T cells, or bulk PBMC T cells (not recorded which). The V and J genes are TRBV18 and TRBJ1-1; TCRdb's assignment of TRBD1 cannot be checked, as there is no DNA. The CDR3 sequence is CASSEGQGGNTEAFF.